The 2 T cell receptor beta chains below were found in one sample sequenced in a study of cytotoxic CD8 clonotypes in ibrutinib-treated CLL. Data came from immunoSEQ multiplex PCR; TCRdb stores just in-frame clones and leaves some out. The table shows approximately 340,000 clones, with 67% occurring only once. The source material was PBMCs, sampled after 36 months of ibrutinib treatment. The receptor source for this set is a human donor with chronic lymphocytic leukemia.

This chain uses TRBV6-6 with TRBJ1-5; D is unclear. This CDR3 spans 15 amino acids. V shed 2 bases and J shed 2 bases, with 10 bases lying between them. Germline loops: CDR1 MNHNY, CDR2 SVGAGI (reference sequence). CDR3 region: CASSYQRLGNQPQHF. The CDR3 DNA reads TGTGCCAGCAGTTACCAAAGGTTGGGCAATCAGCCCCAGCATTTT.

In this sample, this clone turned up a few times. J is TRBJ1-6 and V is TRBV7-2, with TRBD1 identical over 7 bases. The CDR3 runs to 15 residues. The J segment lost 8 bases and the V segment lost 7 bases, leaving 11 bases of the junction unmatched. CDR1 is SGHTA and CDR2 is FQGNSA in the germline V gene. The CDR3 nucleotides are TGTGCCAGCAACACCATCCCAGGGGGGGATTCACCCCTCCACTTT. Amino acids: CASNTIPGGDSPLHF. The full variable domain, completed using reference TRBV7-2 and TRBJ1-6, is GAGVSQSPSNKVTEKGKDVELRCDPISGHTALYWYRQSLGQGLEFLIYFQGNSAPDKSGLPSDRFSAERTGGSVSTLTIQRTQQEDSAVYLCASNTIPGGDSPLHFGNGTRLTVT.